The T cell receptor beta chain described here comes from a study of blood T cell repertoires in COVID-19. The Seattle patients joined while their infection was active and were tracked longitudinally afterward. The data were produced by immunoSEQ multiplex PCR, yet TCRdb's version contains in-frame clones alone and is incomplete. The data hold more than 95,000 clones, with around nine tenths observed a single time. V lost 5 bases to trimming and J lost 7 bases; unmatched junction nucleotides: 8. This CDR3 has 15 amino acids. Germline loops: CDR1 SGHTA, CDR2 FQGNSA. Sequenced material: peripheral blood. The genes are TRBV7-2 and TRBJ2-3; 11 bases are a match to TRBD1. This receptor was obtained from a man aged 50 to 59 with COVID-19, enrolled during active disease. CDR3 protein: CASSRAGTGGYTQYF. The CDR3 DNA reads as TGTGCCAGCAGCCGCGCCGGGACAGGGGGTTATACGCAGTATTTT.